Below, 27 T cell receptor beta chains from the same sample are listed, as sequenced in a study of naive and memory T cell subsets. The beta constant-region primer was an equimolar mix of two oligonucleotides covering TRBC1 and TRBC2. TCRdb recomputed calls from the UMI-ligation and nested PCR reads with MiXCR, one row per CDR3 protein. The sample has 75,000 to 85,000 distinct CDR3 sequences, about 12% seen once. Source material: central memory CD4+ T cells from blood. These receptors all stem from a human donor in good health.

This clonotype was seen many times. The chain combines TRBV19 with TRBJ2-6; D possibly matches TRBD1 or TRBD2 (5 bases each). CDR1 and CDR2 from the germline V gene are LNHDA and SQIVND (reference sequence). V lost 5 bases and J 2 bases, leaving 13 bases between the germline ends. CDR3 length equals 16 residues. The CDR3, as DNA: TGTGCCAGTAGTCGTGGGACCAATGCTGGGGCCAACGTCCTGACTTTC. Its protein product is CASSRGTNAGANVLTF.

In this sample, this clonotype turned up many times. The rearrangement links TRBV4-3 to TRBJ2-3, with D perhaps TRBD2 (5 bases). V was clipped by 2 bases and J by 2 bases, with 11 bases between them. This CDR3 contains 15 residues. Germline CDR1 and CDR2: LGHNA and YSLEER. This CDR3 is CASSQSELVTDTQYF. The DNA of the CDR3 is TGCGCCAGCAGCCAATCAGAACTAGTCACAGATACGCAGTATTTT.

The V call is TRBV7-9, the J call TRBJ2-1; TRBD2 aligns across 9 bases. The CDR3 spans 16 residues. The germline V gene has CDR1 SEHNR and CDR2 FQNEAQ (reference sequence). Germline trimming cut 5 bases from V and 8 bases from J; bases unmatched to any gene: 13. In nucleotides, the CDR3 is TGTGCCAGCAGCCACGTAGCGGGAGAGGGGGGCTATGAGCAGTTCTTC. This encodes CASSHVAGEGGYEQFF.

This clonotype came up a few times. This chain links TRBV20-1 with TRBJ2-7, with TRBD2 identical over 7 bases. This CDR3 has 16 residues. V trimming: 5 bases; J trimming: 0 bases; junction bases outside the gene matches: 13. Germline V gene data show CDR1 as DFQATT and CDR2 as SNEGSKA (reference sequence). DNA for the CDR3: TGCAGTGCTGAAAACTGGGGGGGAAGTAGCTCCTACGAGCAGTACTTC. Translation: CSAENWGGSSSYEQYF.

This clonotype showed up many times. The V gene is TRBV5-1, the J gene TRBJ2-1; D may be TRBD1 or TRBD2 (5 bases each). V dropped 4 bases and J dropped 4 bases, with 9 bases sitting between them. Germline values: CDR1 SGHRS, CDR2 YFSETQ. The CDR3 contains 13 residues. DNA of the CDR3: TGCGCCAGCAGCCGGGACCCTTACAATGAGCAGTTCTTC. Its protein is CASSRDPYNEQFF.

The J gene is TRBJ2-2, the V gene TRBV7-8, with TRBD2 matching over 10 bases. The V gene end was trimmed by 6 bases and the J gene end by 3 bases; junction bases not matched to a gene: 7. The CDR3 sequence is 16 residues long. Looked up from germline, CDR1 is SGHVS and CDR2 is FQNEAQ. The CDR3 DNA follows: TGTGCCAGCAGAGGTCGGCTAGCGGGAGACACCGGGGAGCTGTTTTTT. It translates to CASRGRLAGDTGELFF.

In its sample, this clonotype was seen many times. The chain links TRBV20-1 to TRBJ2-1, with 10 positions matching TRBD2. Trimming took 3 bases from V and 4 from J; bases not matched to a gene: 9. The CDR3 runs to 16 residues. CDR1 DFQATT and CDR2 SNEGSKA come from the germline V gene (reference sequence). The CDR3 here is CSASPVTSGIYNEQFF. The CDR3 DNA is TGCAGTGCTAGCCCCGTAACTAGCGGGATTTACAATGAGCAGTTCTTC.

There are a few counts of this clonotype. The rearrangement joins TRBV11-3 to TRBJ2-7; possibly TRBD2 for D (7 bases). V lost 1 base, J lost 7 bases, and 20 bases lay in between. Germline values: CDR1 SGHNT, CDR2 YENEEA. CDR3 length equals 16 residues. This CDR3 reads CASSLGGGRPSEEQYF. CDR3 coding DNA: TGTGCCAGCAGCTTAGGGGGGGGCCGACCCTCGGAAGAGCAGTACTTC.

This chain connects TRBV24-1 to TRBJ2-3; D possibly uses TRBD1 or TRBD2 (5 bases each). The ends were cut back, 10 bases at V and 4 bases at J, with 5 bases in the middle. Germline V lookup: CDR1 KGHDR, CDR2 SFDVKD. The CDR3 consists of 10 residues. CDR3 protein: CATGADTQYF. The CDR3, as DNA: TGTGCCACGGGGGCAGATACGCAGTATTTT.

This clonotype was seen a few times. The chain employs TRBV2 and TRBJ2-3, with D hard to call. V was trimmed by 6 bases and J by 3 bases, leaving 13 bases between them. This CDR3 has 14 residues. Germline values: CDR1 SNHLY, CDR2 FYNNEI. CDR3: CASSRYSGTDTQYF. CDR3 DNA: TGTGCCAGCAGCCGTTATTCAGGAACAGATACGCAGTATTTT.

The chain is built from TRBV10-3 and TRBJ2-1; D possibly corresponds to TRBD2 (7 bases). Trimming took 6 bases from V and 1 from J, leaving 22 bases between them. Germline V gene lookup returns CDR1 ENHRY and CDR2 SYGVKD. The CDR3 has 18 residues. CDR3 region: CAIRGAGASGKSYNEQFF. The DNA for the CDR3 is TGTGCCATCAGGGGGGCGGGGGCTAGCGGAAAATCCTACAATGAGCAGTTCTTC.

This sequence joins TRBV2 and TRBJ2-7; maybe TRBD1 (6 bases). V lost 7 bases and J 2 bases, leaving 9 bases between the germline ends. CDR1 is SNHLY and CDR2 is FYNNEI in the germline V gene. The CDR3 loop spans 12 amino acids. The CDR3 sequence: CASTKGAYEQYF. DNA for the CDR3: TGTGCCAGCACGAAGGGGGCCTACGAGCAGTACTTC.

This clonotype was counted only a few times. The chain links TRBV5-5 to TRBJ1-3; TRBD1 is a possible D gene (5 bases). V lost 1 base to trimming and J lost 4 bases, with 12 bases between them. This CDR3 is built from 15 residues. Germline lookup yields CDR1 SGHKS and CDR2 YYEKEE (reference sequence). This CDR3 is CASSLSGANGNTIYF. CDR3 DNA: TGTGCCAGCAGCTTGTCCGGGGCGAACGGAAACACCATATATTTT.

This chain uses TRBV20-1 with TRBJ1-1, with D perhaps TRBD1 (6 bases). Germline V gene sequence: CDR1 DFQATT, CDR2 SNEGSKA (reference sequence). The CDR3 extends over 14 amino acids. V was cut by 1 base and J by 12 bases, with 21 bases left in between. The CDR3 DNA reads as TGCAGTGCTAGAGTGGGGGGCTTTGAACCCCGGACTTTCTTT. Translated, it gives CSARVGGFEPRTFF.

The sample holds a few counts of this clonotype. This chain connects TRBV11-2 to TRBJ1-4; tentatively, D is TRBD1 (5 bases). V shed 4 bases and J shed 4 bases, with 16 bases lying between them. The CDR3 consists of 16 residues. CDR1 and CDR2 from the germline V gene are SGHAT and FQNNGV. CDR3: CASSSGTHPGNEKLFF. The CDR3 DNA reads TGTGCCAGCAGCTCCGGGACCCATCCCGGTAATGAAAAACTGTTTTTT.

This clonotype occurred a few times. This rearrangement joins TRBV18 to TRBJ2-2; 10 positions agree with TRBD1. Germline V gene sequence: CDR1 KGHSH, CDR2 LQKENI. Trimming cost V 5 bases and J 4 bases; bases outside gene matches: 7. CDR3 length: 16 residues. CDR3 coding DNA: TGTGCCAGCTCAAGACAGGGGGCGAAGATCACCGGGGAGCTGTTTTTT. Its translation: CASSRQGAKITGELFF.

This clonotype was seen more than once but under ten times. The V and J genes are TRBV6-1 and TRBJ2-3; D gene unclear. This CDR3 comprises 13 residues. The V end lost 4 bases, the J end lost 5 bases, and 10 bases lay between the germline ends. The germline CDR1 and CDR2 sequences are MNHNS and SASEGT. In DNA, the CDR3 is TGTGCCAGCAGTGGGACGCCGAGAGATACGCAGTATTTT. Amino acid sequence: CASSGTPRDTQYF.

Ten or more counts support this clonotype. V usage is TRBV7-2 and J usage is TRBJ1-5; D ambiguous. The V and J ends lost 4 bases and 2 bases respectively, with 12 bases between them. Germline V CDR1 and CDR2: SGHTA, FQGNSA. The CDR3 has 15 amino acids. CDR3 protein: CASSSYKEGNQPQHF. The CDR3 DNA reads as TGTGCCAGCAGCTCCTATAAGGAGGGCAATCAGCCCCAGCATTTT.

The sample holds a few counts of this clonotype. The CDR3 bases are TGTGCCAGCAGCTTTGCCAGCTACAATGAGCAGTTCTTC. The encoded protein is CASSFASYNEQFF. The rearrangement joins TRBV5-4 to TRBJ2-1; D uncertain. The V end lost 2 bases, the J end lost 3 bases, and 6 bases lay between the germline ends. The CDR3 is 13 residues long. CDR1 is SGHNT and CDR2 is YYREEE in the germline V gene (reference sequence).

The CDR3, as DNA: TGCAGCGTTGGGTCTAGCGGAGACACCGGGGAGCTGTTTTTT. Amino acid sequence: CSVGSSGDTGELFF. The rearrangement joins TRBV29-1 to TRBJ2-2, with 7 bases that match TRBD2. Losses at the gene ends were 4 bases for V and 3 bases for J; bases not matched to a gene: 5. From germline, CDR1 is SQVTM and CDR2 ANQGSEA. CDR3 length: 14 residues.

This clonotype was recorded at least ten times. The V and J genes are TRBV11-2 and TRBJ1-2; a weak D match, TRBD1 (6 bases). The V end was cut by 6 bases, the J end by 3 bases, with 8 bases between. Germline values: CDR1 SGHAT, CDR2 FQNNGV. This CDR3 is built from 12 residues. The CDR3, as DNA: TGTGCCAGCAGTAAGGGGGACTATGGCTACACCTTC. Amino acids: CASSKGDYGYTF.

DNA of the CDR3: TGTGCCACCAGTGATGAGGGATCATATAGCAATCAGCCCCAGCATTTT. Amino acid sequence: CATSDEGSYSNQPQHF. J is TRBJ1-5 and V is TRBV24-1, with unresolved D. CDR1 is KGHDR, CDR2 SFDVKD, per germline. This CDR3 spans 16 amino acids. Trimming shortened V by 3 bases and J by 0 bases, and 11 bases separated the two germline ends.

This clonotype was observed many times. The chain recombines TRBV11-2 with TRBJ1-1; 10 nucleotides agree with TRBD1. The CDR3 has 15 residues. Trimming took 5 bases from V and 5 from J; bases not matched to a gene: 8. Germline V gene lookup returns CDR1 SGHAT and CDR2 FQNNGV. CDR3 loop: CASSPRTGGSTEAFF. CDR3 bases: TGTGCCAGCAGCCCGAGGACAGGGGGAAGTACTGAAGCTTTCTTT.

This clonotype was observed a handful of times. This CDR3 reads CASSTGTPVSYEQYF. The CDR3 DNA sequence: TGCGCCAGCAGTACCGGGACCCCAGTCTCCTACGAGCAGTACTTC. The gene calls are TRBV5-1 and TRBJ2-7; D may correspond to TRBD1 or TRBD2 (5 bases each). The CDR3 has 15 amino acids. Germline CDR1 reads SGHRS; CDR2 reads YFSETQ. V gave up 5 bases and J gave up 0 bases, with 15 bases separating them.

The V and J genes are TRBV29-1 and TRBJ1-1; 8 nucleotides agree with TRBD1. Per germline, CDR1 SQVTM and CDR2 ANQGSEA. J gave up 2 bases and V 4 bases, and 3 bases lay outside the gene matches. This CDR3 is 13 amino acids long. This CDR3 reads CSVVAGGNTEAFF. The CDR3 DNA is TGCAGCGTTGTTGCAGGGGGCAACACTGAAGCTTTCTTT.

The CDR3 sequence is CASSRGVNPYNEQFF. The CDR3 bases are TGTGCCAGCAGCAGGGGAGTAAACCCCTACAATGAGCAGTTCTTC. This sequence joins TRBV7-8 and TRBJ2-1; possibly TRBD1 or TRBD2 for D (5 bases each). The V end was cut by 5 bases, the J end by 2 bases, with 13 bases between. The CDR3 is 15 amino acids. The V gene's germline CDR1 is SGHVS and CDR2 FQNEAQ.

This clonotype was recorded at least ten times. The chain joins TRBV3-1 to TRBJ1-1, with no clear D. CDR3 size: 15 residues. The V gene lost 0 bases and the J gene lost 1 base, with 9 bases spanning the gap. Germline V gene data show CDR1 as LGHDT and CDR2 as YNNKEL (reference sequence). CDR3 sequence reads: CASSQEGSANTEAFF. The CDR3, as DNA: TGTGCCAGCAGCCAAGAAGGGTCGGCGAACACTGAAGCTTTCTTT.